This section outlines one T cell receptor beta chain sequence together with its context. Antigen: not known. This sample is drawn from a study of cytomegalovirus exposure and HLA in healthy donors. Study overall: As an earlier analysis found, some 180 million T cells yielded about 120 million unique TCR beta sequences. Study-level points and caveats: With high specificity and sensitivity, the classifier reportedly diagnosed cytomegalovirus status.

Trimming cost V 4 bases and J 6 bases; bases outside gene matches: 8. There are 14 residues in the CDR3. Germline CDR1 reads SNHLY; CDR2 reads FYNNEI. PCR employed 60 Vbeta and 13 Jbeta primers. Profiled with immunoSEQ multiplex PCR; TCRdb holds only in-frame clones, not every one. The repertoire holds approximately 150,000 clones, with 80% as singletons. Sequenced material: PBMCs. The genes are TRBV2 and TRBJ1-1; the match to TRBD1 covers 7 bases. The clonotype was recovered from a man aged 18 to 30 in good health and CMV-seropositive. The CDR3 nucleotides are TGTGCCAGCAGTGCAGTTCCTCAGGGGGCTGAAGCTTTCTTT. The encoded protein is CASSAVPQGAEAFF. Supplemented by reference TRBV2 and TRBJ1-1, the full variable domain reads EPEVTQTPSHQVTQMGQEVILRCVPISNHLYFYWYRQILGQKVEFLVSFYNNEISEKSEIFDDQFSVERPDGSNFTLKIRSTKLEDSAMYFCASSAVPQGAEAFFGQGTRLTVV.